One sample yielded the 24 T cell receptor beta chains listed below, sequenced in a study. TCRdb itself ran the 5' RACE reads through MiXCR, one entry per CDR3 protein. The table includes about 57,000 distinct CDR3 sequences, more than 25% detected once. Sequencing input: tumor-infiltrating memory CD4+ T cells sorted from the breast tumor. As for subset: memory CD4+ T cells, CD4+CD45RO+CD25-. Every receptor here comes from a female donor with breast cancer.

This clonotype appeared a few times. CDR3 sequence (DNA): TGTGCCAGCACCTCGGGATTAACGGTAGATACGCAGTATTTT. Amino acid sequence: CASTSGLTVDTQYF. This rearrangement joins TRBV6-6 to TRBJ2-3; tentatively, D is TRBD2 (5 bases). V gave up 7 bases and J gave up 5 bases, with 16 bases separating them. Germline CDR1 reads MNHNY; CDR2 reads SVGAGI (reference sequence). The length of the CDR3 is 14 residues.

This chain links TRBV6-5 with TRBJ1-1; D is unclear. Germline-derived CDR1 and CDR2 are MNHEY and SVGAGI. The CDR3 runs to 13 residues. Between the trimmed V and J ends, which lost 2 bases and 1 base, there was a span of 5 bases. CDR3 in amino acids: CASSYRQNTEAFF. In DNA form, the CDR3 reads TGTGCCAGCAGTTACAGACAGAACACTGAAGCTTTCTTT.

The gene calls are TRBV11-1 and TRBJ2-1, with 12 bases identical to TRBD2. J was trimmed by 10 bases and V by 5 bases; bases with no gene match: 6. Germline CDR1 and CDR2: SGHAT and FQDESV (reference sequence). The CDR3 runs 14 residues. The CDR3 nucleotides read TGTGCCAGCAGCCGGACTAGCGGGAAGGGAGAGCAGTTCTTC. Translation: CASSRTSGKGEQFF.

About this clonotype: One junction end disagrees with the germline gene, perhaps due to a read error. CDR3 loop: CSVSGLANTGGLFF. The CDR3 bases are TGCAGCGTTTCGGGCCTCGCGAACACCGGGGGGCTGTTTTTT. The rearrangement uses TRBV29-1 and TRBJ2-2; the D gene is possibly TRBD2 (6 bases). The CDR3 is 14 residues long. Germline assignment: CDR1 SQVTM and CDR2 ANQGSEA.

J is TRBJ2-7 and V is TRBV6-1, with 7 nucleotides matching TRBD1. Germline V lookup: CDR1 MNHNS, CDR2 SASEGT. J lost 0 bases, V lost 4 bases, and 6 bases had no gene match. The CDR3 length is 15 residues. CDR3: CASSADGTVSYEQYF. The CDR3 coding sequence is TGTGCCAGCAGTGCAGACGGGACAGTCTCCTACGAGCAGTACTTC.

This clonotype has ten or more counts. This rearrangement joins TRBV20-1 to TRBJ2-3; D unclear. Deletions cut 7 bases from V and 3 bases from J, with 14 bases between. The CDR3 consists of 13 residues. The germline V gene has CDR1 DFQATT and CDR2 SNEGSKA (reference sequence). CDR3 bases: TGCAGTGATTTACTACCAGGAACAGATACGCAGTATTTT. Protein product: CSDLLPGTDTQYF.

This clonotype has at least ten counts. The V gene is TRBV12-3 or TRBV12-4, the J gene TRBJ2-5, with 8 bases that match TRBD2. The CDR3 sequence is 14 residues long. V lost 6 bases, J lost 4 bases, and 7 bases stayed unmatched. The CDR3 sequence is CASSRRLAGETQYF. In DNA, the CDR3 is TGTGCCAGCAGCCGACGGCTAGCGGGAGAGACCCAGTACTTC.

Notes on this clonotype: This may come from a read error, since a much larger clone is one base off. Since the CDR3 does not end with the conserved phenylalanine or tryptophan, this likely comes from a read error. This CDR3 reads CASTLRSEQYL. In DNA, the CDR3 is TGTGCCAGCACCCTTCGGAGCGAGCAGTACCTC. The V gene is TRBV7-9, the J gene TRBJ2-7; D remains unclear. This CDR3 region has 11 residues. Trimming shortened V by 7 bases and J by 6 bases, and 10 bases separated the two germline ends. CDR1 and CDR2 from the germline V gene are SEHNR and FQNEAQ (reference sequence).

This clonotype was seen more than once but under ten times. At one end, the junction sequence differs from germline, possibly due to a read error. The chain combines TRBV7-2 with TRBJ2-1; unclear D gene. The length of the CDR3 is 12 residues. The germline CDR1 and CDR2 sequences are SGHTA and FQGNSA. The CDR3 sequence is CASSSQYNEQSF. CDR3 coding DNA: TGTGCCAGCAGCTCTCAATACAATGAGCAGTCCTTC. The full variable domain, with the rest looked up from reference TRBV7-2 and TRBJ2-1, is GAGVSQSPSNKVTEKGKDVELRCDPISGHTALYWYRQSLGQGLEFLIYFQGNSAPDKSGLPSDRFSAERTGGSVSTLTIQRTQQEDSAVYLCASSSQYNEQSFGPGTRLTVL.

DNA for the CDR3: TGTGCCAGCACCCTTTCCCCCGGCGGGGGTAATTCACCCCTCCACTTT. Residues: CASTLSPGGGNSPLHF. This chain uses TRBV7-2 with TRBJ1-6; D perhaps matches TRBD1 (5 bases). The germline V gene has CDR1 SGHTA and CDR2 FQGNSA. This CDR3 is 16 amino acids long. V was shortened by 7 bases and J by 6 bases, with 19 bases between the two germline ends.

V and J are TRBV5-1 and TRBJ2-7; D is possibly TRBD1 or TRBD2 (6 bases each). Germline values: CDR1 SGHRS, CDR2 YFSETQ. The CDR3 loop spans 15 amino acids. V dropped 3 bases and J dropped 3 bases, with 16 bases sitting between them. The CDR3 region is CASSSESGAHYEQYF. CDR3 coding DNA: TGCGCCAGCAGCTCGGAATCGGGGGCCCACTACGAGCAGTACTTC.

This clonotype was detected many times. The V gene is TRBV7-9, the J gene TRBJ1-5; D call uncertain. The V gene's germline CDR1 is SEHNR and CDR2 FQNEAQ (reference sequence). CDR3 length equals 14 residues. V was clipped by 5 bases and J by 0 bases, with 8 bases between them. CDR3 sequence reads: CASSPPGSNQPQHF. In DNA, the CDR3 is TGTGCCAGCAGCCCGCCGGGTAGCAATCAGCCCCAGCATTTT.

CDR3 residues: CASSPGTANQPQHF. CDR3 nucleotides: TGTGCCAGCAGCCCTGGGACGGCCAATCAGCCCCAGCATTTT. J is TRBJ1-5 and V is TRBV6-2 or TRBV6-3, with D tentatively TRBD1 (5 bases). V was shortened by 6 bases and J by 3 bases, with 12 bases between the two germline ends. This CDR3 is 14 amino acids long. Germline loops: CDR1 MNHEY, CDR2 SVGEGT.

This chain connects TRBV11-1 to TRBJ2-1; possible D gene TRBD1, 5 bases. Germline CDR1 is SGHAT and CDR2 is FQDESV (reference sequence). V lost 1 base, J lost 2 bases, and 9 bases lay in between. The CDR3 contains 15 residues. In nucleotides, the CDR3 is TGTGCCAGCAGCTTAGGATGGGGCCCCTACAATGAGCAGTTCTTC. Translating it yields CASSLGWGPYNEQFF.

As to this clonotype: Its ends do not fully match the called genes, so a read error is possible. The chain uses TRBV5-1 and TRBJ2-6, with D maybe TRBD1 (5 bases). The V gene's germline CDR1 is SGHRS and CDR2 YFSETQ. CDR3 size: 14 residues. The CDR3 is CASRDSSGANILTF. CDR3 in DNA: TGCGCCAGCAGAGACAGCTCTGGGGCCAACATCCTGACTTTC. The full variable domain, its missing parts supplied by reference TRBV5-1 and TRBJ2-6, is KAGVTQTPRYLIKTRGQQVTLSCSPISGHRSVSWYQQTPGQGLQFLFEYFSETQRNKGNFPGRFSGRQFSNSRSEMNVSTLELGDSALYLCASRDSSGANILTFGAGSRLTVL.

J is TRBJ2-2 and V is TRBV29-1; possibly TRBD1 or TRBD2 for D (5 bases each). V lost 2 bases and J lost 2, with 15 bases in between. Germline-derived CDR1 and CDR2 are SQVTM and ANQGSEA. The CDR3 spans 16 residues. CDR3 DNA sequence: TGCAGCGTTGAAAGAGGGACCGGTCAAAACACCGGGGAGCTGTTTTTT. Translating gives CSVERGTGQNTGELFF.

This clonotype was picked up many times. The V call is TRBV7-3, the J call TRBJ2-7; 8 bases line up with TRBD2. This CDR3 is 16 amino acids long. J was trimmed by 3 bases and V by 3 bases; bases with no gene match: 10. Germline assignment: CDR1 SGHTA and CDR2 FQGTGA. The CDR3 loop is CASSLLISGSFYEQYF. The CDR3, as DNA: TGTGCCAGCAGCTTGCTTATAAGCGGGAGTTTCTACGAGCAGTACTTC.

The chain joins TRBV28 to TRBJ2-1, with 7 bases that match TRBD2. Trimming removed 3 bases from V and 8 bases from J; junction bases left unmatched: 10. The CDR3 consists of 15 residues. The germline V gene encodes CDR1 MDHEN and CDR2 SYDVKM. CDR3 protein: CASSLPTGTTDEQFF. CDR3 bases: TGTGCCAGCAGTTTGCCCACCGGGACTACGGATGAGCAGTTCTTC.

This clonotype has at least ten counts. The CDR3, as DNA: TGTGCCAGCAGCTTACGGGGTCAGGCTGGGACCGGGGAGCTGTTTTTT. It translates to CASSLRGQAGTGELFF. The chain links TRBV7-8 to TRBJ2-2, with a possible D match to TRBD2 (5 bases). CDR1 is SGHVS and CDR2 is FQNEAQ in the germline V gene. CDR3 size: 16 residues. V was trimmed by 2 bases and J by 5 bases, leaving 15 bases between them.

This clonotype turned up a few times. CDR3 sequence (DNA): TGCGCCAGCCGTGGTGGTGTGGGGTACAATGAGCAGTTCTTC. Translation gives CASRGGVGYNEQFF. The chain uses TRBV5-1 and TRBJ2-1, with D hard to call. Between the trimmed V and J ends, which lost 7 bases and 4 bases, there was a span of 15 bases. This CDR3 has 14 amino acids. Germline CDR1 SGHRS, CDR2 YFSETQ.

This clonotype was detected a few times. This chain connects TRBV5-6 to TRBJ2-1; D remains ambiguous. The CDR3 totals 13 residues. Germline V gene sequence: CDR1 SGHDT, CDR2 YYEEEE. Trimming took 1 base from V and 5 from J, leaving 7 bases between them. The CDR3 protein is CASSLKPNNEQFF. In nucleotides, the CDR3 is TGTGCCAGCAGCTTGAAGCCGAACAATGAGCAGTTCTTC.

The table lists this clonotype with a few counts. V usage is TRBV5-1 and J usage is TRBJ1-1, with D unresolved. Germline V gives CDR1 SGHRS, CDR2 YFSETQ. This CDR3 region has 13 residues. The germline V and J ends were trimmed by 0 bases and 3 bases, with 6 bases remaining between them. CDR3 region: CASSLEAYTEAFF. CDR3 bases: TGCGCCAGCAGCTTGGAAGCATACACTGAAGCTTTCTTT. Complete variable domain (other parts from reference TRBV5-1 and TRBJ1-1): KAGVTQTPRYLIKTRGQQVTLSCSPISGHRSVSWYQQTPGQGLQFLFEYFSETQRNKGNFPGRFSGRQFSNSRSEMNVSTLELGDSALYLCASSLEAYTEAFFGQGTRLTVV.

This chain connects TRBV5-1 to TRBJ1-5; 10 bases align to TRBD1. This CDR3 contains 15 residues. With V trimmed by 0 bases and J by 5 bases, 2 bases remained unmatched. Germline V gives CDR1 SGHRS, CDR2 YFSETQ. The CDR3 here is CASSLGGQGHQPQHF. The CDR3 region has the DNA TGCGCCAGCAGCTTGGGGGGACAGGGGCATCAGCCCCAGCATTTT.

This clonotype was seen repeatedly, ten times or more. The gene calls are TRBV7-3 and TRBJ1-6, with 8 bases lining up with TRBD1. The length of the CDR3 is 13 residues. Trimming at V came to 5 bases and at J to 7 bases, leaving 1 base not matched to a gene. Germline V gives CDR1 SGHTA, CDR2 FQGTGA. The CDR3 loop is CASSRQGNSPLHF. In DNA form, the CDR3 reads TGTGCCAGCAGCCGACAGGGGAATTCACCCCTCCACTTT.